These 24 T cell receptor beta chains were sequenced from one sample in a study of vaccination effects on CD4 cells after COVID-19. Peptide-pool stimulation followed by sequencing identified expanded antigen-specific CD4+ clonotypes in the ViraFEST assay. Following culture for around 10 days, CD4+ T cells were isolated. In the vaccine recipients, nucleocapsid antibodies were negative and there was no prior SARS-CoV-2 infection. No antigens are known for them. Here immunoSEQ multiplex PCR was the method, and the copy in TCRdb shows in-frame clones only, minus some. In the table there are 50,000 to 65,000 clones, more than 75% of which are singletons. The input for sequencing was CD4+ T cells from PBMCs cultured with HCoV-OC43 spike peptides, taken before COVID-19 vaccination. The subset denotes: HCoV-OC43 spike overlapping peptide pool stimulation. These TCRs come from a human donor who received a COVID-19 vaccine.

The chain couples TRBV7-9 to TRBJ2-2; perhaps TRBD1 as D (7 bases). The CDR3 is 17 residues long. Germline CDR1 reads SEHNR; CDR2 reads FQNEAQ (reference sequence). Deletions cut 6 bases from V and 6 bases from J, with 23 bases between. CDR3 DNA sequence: TGTGCCAGCAGACCTTTCTTTGGGCAGGGGGACTCCGGGGAGCTGTTTTTT. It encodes CASRPFFGQGDSGELFF. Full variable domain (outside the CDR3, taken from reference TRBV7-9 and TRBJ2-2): DTGVSQNPRHKITKRGQNVTFRCDPISEHNRLYWYRQTLGQGPEFLTYFQNEAQLEKSRLLSDRFSAERPKGSFSTLEIQRTEQGDSAMYLCASRPFFGQGDSGELFFGEGSRLTVL.

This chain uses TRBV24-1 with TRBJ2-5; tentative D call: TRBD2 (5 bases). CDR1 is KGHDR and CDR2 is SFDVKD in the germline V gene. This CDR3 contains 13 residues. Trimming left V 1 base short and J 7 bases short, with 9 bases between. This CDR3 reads CATSDFWTPTQYF. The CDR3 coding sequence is TGTGCCACCAGTGATTTTTGGACTCCGACCCAGTACTTC.

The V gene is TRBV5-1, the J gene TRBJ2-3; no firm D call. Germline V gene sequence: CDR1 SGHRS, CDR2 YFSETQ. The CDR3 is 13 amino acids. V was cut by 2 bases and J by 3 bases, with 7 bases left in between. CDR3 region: CASSFEGTDTQYF. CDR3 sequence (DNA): TGCGCCAGCAGCTTTGAAGGGACAGATACGCAGTATTTT.

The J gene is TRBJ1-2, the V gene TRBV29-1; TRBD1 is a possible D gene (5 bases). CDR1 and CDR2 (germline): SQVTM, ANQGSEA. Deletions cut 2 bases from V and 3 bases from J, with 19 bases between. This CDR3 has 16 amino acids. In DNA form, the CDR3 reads TGCAGCGTTGAACCACGACCCAGGGTATTGGACTATGGCTACACCTTC. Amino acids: CSVEPRPRVLDYGYTF. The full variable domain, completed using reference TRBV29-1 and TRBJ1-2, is SAVISQKPSRDICQRGTSLTIQCQVDSQVTMMFWYRQQPGQSLTLIATANQGSEATYESGFVIDKFPISRPNLTFSTLTVSNMSPEDSSIYLCSVEPRPRVLDYGYTFGSGTRLTVV.

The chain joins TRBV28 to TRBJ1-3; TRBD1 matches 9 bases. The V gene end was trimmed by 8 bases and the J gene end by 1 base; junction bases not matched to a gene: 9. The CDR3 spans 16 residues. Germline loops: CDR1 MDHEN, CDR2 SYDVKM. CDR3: CASRTTGGSSGNTIYF. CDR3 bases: TGTGCCAGCCGAACGACAGGGGGGTCTTCTGGAAACACCATATATTTT.

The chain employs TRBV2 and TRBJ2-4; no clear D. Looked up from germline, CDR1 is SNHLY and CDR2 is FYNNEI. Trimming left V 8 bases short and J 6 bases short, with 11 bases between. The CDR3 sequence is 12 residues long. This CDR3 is CASSYSLNIQYF. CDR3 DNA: TGTGCCAGCTCCTACAGCCTAAACATTCAGTACTTC.

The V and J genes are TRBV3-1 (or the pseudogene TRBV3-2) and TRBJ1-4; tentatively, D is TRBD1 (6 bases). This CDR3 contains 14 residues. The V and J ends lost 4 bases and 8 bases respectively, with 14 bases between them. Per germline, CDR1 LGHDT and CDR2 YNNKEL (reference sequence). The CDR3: CASSRQGSGEKLFF. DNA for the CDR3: TGTGCCAGCAGCCGCCAGGGGTCAGGAGAAAAACTGTTTTTT.

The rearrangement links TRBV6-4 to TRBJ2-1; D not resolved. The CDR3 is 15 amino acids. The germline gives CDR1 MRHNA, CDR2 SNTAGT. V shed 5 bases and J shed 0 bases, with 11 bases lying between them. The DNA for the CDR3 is TGTGCCAGCAGTCCCCACAGTAGCTCCTACAATGAGCAGTTCTTC. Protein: CASSPHSSSYNEQFF.

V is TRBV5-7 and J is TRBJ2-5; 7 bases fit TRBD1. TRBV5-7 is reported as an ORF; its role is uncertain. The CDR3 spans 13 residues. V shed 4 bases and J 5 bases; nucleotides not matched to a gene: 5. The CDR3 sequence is CASSPTGEETQYF. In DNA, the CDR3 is TGTGCCAGCAGCCCAACAGGGGAGGAGACCCAGTACTTC.

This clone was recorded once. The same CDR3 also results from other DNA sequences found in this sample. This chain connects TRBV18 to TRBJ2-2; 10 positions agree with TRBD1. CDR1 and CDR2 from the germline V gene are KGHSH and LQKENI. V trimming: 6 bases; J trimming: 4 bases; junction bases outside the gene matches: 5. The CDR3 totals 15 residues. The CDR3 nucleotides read TGTGCCAGCTCCCGGGACAGGGGTTCCACCGGGGAGCTGTTTTTT. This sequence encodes CASSRDRGSTGELFF.

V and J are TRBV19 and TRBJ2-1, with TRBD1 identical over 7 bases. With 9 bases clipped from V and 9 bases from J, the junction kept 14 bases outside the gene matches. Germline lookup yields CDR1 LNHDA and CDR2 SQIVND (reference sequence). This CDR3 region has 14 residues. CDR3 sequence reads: CASLGQRGTSEQFF. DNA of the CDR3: TGTGCCAGCCTGGGACAGCGTGGAACCAGTGAGCAGTTCTTC.

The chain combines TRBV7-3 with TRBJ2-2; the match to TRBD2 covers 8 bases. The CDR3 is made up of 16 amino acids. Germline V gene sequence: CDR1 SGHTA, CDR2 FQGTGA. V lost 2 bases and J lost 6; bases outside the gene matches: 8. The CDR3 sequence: CASSLLGSGAPGELFF. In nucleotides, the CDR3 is TGTGCCAGCAGCTTATTGGGTAGCGGGGCCCCCGGGGAGCTGTTTTTT.

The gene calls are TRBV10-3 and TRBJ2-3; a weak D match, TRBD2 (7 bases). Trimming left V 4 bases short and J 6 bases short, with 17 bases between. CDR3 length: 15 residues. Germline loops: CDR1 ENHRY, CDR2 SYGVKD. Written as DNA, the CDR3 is TGTGCCATCAGTGGCCCCGCGGGGGCACTGGATACGCAGTATTTT. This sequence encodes CAISGPAGALDTQYF.

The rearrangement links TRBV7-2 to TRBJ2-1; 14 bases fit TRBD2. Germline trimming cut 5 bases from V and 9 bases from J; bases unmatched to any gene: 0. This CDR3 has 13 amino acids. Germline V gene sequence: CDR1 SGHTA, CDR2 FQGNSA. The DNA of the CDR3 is TGTGCCAGCAGCGGGACTAGCGGGGGTGAGCAGTTCTTC. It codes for CASSGTSGGEQFF. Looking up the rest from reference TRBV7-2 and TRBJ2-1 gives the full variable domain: GAGVSQSPSNKVTEKGKDVELRCDPISGHTALYWYRQSLGQGLEFLIYFQGNSAPDKSGLPSDRFSAERTGGSVSTLTIQRTQQEDSAVYLCASSGTSGGEQFFGPGTRLTVL.

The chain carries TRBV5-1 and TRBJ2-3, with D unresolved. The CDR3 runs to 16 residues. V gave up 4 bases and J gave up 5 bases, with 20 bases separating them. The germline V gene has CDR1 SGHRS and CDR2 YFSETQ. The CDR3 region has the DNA TGCGCCAGCAGCCCTAATACGCTGTCGTCCGGAGATACGCAGTATTTT. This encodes CASSPNTLSSGDTQYF.

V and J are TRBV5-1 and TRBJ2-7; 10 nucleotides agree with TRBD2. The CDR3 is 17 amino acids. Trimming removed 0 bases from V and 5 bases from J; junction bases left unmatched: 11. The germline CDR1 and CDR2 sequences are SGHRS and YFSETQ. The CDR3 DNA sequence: TGCGCCAGCAGCTTGGGACGGGCAGCGGGGGGGCTCCACGAGCAGTACGTC. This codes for CASSLGRAAGGLHEQYV.

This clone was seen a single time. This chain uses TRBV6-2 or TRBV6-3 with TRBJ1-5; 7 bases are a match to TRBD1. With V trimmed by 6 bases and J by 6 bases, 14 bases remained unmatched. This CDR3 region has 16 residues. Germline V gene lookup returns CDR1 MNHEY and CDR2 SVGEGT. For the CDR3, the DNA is TGTGCCAGCAGCGACCGGGACAGACTTAGGGGTCAGCCCCAGCATTTT. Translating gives CASSDRDRLRGQPQHF.

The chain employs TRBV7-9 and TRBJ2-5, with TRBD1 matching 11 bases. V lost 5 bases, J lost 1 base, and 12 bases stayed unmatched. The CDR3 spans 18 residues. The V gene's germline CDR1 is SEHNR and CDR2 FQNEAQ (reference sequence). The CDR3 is CASSLRFGQGAPQETQYF. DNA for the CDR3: TGTGCCAGCAGCCTAAGATTCGGACAGGGGGCCCCCCAAGAGACCCAGTACTTC.

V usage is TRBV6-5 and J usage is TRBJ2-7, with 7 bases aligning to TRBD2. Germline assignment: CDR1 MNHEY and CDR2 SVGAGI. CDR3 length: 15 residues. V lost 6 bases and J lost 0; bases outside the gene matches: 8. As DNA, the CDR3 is TGTGCCAGCAGGGGGGAGGGGATGAGCTCCTACGAGCAGTACGTC. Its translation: CASRGEGMSSYEQYV.

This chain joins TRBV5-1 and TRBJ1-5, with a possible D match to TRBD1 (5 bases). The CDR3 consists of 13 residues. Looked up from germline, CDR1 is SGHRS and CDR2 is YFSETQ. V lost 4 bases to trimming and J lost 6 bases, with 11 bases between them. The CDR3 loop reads CASSLGTFQPQHF. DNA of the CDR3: TGCGCCAGCAGCCTAGGGACCTTTCAGCCCCAGCATTTT.

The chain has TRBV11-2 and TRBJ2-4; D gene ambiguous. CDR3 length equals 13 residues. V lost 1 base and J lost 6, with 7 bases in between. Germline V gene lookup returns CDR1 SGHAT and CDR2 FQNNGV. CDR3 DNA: TGTGCCAGCAGCTTAGGATTGGGAAACATTCAGTACTTC. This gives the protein CASSLGLGNIQYF.

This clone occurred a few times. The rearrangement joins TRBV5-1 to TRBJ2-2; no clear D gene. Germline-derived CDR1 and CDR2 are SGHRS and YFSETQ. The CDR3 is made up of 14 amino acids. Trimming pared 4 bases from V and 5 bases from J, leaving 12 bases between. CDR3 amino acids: CASSVRSDTGELFF. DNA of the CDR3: TGCGCCAGCAGCGTTCGCAGTGATACCGGGGAGCTGTTTTTT.

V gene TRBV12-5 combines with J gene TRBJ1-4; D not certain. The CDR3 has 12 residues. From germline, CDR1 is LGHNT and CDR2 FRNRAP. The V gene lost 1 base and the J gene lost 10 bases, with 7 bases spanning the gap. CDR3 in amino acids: CASGLAPRKLFF. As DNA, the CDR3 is TGTGCTAGTGGTTTGGCCCCGCGAAAACTGTTTTTT.

CDR3 nucleotides: TGTGCCAGTAGTATCACCCCTAATGAAAAACTGTTTTTT. Translated: CASSITPNEKLFF. The V gene is TRBV19, the J gene TRBJ1-4, with D uncertain. The germline V gene has CDR1 LNHDA and CDR2 SQIVND (reference sequence). V lost 3 bases, J lost 3 bases, and 5 bases lay in between. The CDR3 runs to 13 residues.